This T cell receptor (beta chain) was retrieved from a study of technical replicates of blood from a handful of donors. Some clones are missing from TCRdb's copy, which holds only in-frame ones; the method was immunoSEQ multiplex PCR. This table holds 60,000 to 80,000 clones, roughly 86% found once. The CDR3 sequence is 13 residues long. Between the trimmed V and J ends, which lost 4 bases and 2 bases, there was a span of 8 bases. Germline V gives CDR1 SGHNT, CDR2 YYREEE (reference sequence). This clonotype originated in a human donor in good health. Some clones in this sample may be carry-over from other donors' samples. Sequences were obtained from PBMCs. The V gene is TRBV5-4, the J gene TRBJ2-3, with a possible D match to TRBD2 (6 bases). The CDR3 region is CASSGGNTDTQYF. The CDR3 DNA sequence: TGTGCCAGCAGCGGGGGGAACACAGATACGCAGTATTTT.